Presented here are 5 T cell receptor beta chains from one specimen sequenced in a study of blood T cell repertoires in COVID-19. This table comes from immunoSEQ multiplex PCR, and its TCRdb copy is limited to in-frame clones, with some not included. The sample includes fewer than 65,000 clones, roughly nine tenths of them seen just once. The material sequenced was peripheral blood. The receptors derive from a man aged 55 to 70 with acute or convalescent COVID-19.

The chain's CDR3 is CASSPTGQGANYGYTF. For the CDR3, the DNA is TGTGCCAGCTCACCTACGGGACAGGGGGCTAACTATGGCTACACCTTC. The chain links TRBV18 to TRBJ1-2; 11 bases match TRBD1. Germline V CDR1 and CDR2: KGHSH, LQKENI. Trimming cost V 3 bases and J 0 bases; bases outside gene matches: 3. This CDR3 comprises 16 residues.

V gene TRBV5-6 combines with J gene TRBJ2-7; a weak D match, TRBD1 (5 bases). V lost 0 bases to trimming and J lost 6 bases, with 10 bases between them. CDR1 and CDR2 from the germline V gene are SGHDT and YYEEEE. The CDR3 runs 13 residues. CDR3 bases: TGTGCCAGCAGCTTGGGCAGGGATCGCGAGCAGTACTTC. Translation gives CASSLGRDREQYF.

J is TRBJ2-7 and V is TRBV7-3; 7 bases line up with TRBD1. The J segment lost 5 bases and the V segment lost 5 bases, leaving 12 bases of the junction unmatched. CDR1 and CDR2 from the germline V gene are SGHTA and FQGTGA. CDR3 length: 15 residues. As DNA, the CDR3 is TGTGCCAGCAGCGCGAGACAGGGTGGTTCCGACGAGCAGTACTTC. It is translated as CASSARQGGSDEQYF. Looking up the rest from reference TRBV7-3 and TRBJ2-7 gives the full variable domain: GAGVSQTPSNKVTEKGKYVELRCDPISGHTALYWYRQSLGQGPEFLIYFQGTGAADDSGLPNDRFFAVRPEGSVSTLKIQRTERGDSAVYLCASSARQGGSDEQYFGPGTRLTVT.

The chain combines TRBV19 with TRBJ1-5; unclear D gene. The V and J ends lost 6 bases and 0 bases respectively, with 15 bases between them. CDR1 is LNHDA, CDR2 SQIVND, per germline (reference sequence). The CDR3 is 16 residues long. The chain's CDR3 is CASSHAAARSNQPQHF. CDR3 nucleotides: TGTGCCAGTAGCCACGCGGCAGCCCGTAGCAATCAGCCCCAGCATTTT.

The V gene is TRBV9, the J gene TRBJ1-3; possibly TRBD1 for D (5 bases). V was clipped by 4 bases and J by 2 bases, with 13 bases between them. The CDR3 is made up of 15 amino acids. CDR1 and CDR2 (germline): SGDLS, YYNGEE. The CDR3, as DNA: TGTGCCAGCAGCCCGGCCGCGGGGGCTGGAAACACCATATATTTT. This gives the protein CASSPAAGAGNTIYF.